This TCR beta chain was recovered during a study of T cell responses to AZD1222 COVID-19 vaccine. Study results and caveats: Baseline serostatus was positive in only six AZD1222 recipients. Most donors were white British and more were female, and clonal diversity was possibly underestimated.

Turning to this clone: Antigen unknown.

The CDR3 length is 15 residues. With 3 bases removed from V and 0 bases from J, the gap between germline ends came to 11 bases. Looked up from germline, CDR1 is SGHRS and CDR2 is YFSETQ. Sequencing used immunoSEQ multiplex PCR; TCRdb keeps in-frame clones, though not all of them. The repertoire includes approximately 100,000 clones, roughly nine tenths of them detected once, and approximately 16% sits in the top ten. This chain uses TRBV5-1 with TRBJ2-3; D is possibly TRBD1 or TRBD2 (5 bases each). The sample consisted of peripheral blood, taken on day 0 of AZD1222 vaccination. The sequence derives from an adult in good health. CDR3 sequence reads: CASSSRDGSTDTQYF. CDR3 DNA sequence: TGCGCCAGCAGCTCCCGGGACGGTAGCACAGATACGCAGTATTTT.